This T cell receptor (beta chain) was captured by sequencing in a study of T-cell reconstitution after alpha-beta-depleted transplantation in children. The study's findings and limits: Approximately two months post-transplant, alpha-beta T cells reportedly originated from several hundred expanded graft clones. T-cell numbers and diversity one year post-transplant derived largely from freshly generated T cells.

This CDR3 contains 17 residues. The junction had 15 bases not matched to a gene; V was cut back by 4 bases and J by 4 bases. The germline CDR1 and CDR2 sequences are MNHEY and SMNVEV (reference sequence). The TCRbeta library incorporated unique molecular identifiers. MiXCR, applied by TCRdb to the PCR reads, yields one record per CDR3 protein. The sample comprises fewer than 550,000 distinct CDR3 sequences, roughly 10% of which are singletons, and less than 15% rests with the top ten. This clonotype has a handful of counts. The antigen remains unidentified. The TCR originated in a female patient between 2 and 15 years old who had a stem cell transplant for aplastic anemia, so the T cells may come from the graft donor. The sample consisted of PBMCs, mostly from graft donor cells, taken 180 days after TCRalphabeta/CD19-depleted stem cell transplant. The V and J genes are TRBV27 and TRBJ1-1, with 7 bases identical to TRBD1. Here the CDR3 reads CASSSPRKTGIPTEAFF. CDR3 in DNA: TGTGCCAGCAGTTCCCCCCGAAAGACAGGGATTCCCACTGAAGCTTTCTTT.